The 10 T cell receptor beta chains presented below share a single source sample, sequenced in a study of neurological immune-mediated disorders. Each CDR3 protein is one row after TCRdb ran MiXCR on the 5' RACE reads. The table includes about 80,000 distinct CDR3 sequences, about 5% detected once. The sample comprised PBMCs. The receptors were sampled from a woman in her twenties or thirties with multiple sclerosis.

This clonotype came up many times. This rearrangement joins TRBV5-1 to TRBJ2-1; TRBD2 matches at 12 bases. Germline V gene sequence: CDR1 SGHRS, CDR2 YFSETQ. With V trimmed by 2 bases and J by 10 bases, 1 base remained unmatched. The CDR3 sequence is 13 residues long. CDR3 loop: CASSLGLAGEQFF. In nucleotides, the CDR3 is TGCGCCAGCAGCTTAGGACTAGCGGGAGAGCAGTTCTTC.

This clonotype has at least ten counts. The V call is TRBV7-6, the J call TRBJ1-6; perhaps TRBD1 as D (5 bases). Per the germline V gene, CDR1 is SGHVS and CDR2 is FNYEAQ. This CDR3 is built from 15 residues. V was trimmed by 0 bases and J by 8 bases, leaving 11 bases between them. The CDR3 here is CASSLAGGFDSPLHF. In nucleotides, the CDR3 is TGTGCCAGCAGCTTAGCGGGGGGGTTCGATTCACCCCTCCACTTT.

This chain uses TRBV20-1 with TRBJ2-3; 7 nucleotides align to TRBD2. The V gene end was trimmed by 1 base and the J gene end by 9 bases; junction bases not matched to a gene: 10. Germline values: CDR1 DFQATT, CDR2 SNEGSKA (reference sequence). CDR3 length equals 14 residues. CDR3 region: CSARGFGTTQTQYF. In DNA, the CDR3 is TGCAGTGCTAGAGGGTTCGGGACTACTCAGACGCAGTATTTT.

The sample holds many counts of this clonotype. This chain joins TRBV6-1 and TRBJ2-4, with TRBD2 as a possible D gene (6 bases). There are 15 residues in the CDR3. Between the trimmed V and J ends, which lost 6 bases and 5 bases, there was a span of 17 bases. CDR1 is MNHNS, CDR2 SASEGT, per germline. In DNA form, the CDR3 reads TGTGCCAGCAGCATTCAGGGAACTAGCCAAAACATTCAGTACTTC. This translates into CASSIQGTSQNIQYF.

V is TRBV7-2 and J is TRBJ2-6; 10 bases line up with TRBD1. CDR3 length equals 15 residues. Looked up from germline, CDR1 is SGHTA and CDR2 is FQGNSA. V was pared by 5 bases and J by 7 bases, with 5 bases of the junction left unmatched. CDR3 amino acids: CASSLDRGQANVLTF. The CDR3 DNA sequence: TGTGCCAGCAGCCTTGACAGGGGGCAAGCCAACGTCCTGACTTTC. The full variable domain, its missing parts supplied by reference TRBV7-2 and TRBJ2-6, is GAGVSQSPSNKVTEKGKDVELRCDPISGHTALYWYRQSLGQGLEFLIYFQGNSAPDKSGLPSDRFSAERTGGSVSTLTIQRTQQEDSAVYLCASSLDRGQANVLTFGAGSRLTVL.

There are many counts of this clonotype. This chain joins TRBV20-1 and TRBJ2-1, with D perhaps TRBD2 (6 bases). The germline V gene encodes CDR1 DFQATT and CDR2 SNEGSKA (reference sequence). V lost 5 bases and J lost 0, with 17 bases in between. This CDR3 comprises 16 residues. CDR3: CSALHRGGVSYNEQFF. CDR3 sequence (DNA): TGCAGTGCTCTCCATCGGGGCGGGGTCTCCTACAATGAGCAGTTCTTC.

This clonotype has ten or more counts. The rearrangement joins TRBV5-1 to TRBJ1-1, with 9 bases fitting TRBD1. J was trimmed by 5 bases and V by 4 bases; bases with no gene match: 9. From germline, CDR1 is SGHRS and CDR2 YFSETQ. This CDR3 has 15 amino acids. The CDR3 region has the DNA TGCGCCAGCAGCAGTCTACAGGGGGCTGGGACTGAAGCTTTCTTT. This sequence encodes CASSSLQGAGTEAFF.

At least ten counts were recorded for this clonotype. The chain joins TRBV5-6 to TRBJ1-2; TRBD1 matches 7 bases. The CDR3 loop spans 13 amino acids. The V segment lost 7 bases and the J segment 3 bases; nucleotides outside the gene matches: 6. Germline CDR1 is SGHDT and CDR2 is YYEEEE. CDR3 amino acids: CASRRGSHYGYTF. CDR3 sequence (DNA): TGTGCCAGCCGCAGGGGGAGCCACTATGGCTACACCTTC.

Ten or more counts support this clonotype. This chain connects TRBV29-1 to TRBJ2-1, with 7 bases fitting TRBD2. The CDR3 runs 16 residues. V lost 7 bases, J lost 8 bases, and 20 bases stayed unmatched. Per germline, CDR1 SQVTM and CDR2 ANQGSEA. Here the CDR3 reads CSALRGSGWFMDEQFF. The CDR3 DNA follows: TGCAGCGCCTTGCGTGGTAGCGGGTGGTTTATGGATGAGCAGTTCTTC.

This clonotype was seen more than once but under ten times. CDR3 sequence: CSASRVTGELFF. The CDR3 region has the DNA TGCAGTGCTAGCAGAGTCACCGGGGAGCTGTTTTTT. The V call is TRBV20-1, the J call TRBJ2-2, with D uncertain. Germline V lookup: CDR1 DFQATT, CDR2 SNEGSKA (reference sequence). This CDR3 has 12 amino acids. Between the trimmed V and J ends, which lost 3 bases and 4 bases, there was a span of 6 bases.